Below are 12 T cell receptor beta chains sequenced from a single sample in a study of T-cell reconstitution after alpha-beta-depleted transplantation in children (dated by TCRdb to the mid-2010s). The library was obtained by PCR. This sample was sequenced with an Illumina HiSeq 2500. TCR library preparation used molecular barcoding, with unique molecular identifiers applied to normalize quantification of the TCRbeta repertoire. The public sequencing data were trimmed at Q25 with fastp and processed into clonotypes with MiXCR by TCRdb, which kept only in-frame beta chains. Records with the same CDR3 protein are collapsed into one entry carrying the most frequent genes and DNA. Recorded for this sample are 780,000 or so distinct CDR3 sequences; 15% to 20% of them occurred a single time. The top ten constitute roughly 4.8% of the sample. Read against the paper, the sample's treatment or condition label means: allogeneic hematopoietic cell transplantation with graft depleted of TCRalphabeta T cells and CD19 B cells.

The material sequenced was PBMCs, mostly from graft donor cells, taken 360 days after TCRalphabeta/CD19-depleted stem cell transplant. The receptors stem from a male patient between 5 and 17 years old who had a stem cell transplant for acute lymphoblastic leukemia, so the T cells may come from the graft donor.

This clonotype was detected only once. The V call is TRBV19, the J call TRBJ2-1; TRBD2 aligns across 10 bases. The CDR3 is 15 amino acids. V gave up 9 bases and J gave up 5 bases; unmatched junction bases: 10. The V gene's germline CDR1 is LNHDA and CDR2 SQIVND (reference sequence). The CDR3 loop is CARISGRAWDNEQFF. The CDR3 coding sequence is TGTGCCAGAATCAGCGGGAGGGCCTGGGACAATGAGCAGTTCTTC.

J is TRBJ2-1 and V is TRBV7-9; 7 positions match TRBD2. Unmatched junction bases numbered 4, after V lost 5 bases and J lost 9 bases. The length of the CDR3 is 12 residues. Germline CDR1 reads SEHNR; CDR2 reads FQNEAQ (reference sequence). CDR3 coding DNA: TGTGCCAGCAGCCCGACTAGCAGTGAGCAGTTCTTC. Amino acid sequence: CASSPTSSEQFF.

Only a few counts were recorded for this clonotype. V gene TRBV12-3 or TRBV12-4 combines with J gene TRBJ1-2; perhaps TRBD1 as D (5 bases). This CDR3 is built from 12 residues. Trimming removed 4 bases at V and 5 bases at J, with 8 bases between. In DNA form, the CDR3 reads TGTGCCAGCAGTTCTTCAGGGTATGGCTACACCTTC. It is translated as CASSSSGYGYTF.

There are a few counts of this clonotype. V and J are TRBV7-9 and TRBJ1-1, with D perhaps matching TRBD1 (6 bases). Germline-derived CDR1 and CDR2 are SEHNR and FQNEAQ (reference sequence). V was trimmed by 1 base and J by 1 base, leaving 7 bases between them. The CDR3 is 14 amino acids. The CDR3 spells CASSLGQENTEAFF. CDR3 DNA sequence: TGTGCCAGCAGCTTAGGACAGGAGAACACTGAAGCTTTCTTT. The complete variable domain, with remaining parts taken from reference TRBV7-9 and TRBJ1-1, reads DTGVSQNPRHKITKRGQNVTFRCDPISEHNRLYWYRQTLGQGPEFLTYFQNEAQLEKSRLLSDRFSAERPKGSFSTLEIQRTEQGDSAMYLCASSLGQENTEAFFGQGTRLTVV.

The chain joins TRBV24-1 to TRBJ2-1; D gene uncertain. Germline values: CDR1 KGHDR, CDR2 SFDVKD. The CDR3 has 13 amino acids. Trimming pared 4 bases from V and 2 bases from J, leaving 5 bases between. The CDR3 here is CATSEGTYNEQFF. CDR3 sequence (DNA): TGTGCCACCAGTGAGGGAACCTACAATGAGCAGTTCTTC.

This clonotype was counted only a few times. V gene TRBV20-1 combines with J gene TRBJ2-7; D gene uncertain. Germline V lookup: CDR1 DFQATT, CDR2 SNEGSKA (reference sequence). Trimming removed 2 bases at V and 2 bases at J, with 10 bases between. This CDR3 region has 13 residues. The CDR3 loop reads CSARQAETYEQYF. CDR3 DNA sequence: TGCAGTGCTAGACAGGCTGAAACCTACGAGCAGTACTTC.

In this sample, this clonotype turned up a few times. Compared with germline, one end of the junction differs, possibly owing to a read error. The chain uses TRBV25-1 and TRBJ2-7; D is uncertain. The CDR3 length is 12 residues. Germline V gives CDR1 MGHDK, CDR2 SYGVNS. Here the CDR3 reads CASNGFLREQYF. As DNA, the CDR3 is TGCGCCAGCAACGGGTTCCTCAGGGAGCAGTACTTC.

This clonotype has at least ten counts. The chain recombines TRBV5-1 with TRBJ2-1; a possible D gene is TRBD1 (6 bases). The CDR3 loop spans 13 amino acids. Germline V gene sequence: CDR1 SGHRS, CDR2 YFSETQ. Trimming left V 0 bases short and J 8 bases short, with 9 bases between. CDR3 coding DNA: TGCGCCAGCAGCTTGGAGGGGGTTTATGAGCAGTTCTTC. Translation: CASSLEGVYEQFF.

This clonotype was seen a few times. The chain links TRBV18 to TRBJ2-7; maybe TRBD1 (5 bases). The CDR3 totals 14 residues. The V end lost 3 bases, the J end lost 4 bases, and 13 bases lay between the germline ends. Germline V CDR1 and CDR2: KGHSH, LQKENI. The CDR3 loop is CASSPNQGDYEQYF. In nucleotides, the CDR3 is TGTGCCAGCTCACCTAATCAAGGGGATTACGAGCAGTACTTC. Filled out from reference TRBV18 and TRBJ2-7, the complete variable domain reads NAGVMQNPRHLVRRRGQEARLRCSPMKGHSHVYWYRQLPEEGLKFMVYLQKENIIDESGMPKERFSAEFPKEGPSILRIQQVVRGDSAAYFCASSPNQGDYEQYFGPGTRLTVT.

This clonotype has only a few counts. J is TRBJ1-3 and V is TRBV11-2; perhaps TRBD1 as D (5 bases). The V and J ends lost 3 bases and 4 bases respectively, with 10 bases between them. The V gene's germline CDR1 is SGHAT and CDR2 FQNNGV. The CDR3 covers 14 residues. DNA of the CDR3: TGTGCCAGCAGCTTTGAAACAGGCGGAAACACCATATATTTT. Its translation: CASSFETGGNTIYF.

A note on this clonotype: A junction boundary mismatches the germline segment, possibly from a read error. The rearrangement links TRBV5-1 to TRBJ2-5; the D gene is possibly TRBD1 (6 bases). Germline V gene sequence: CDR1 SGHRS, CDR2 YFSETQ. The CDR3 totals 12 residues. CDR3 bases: TGCGCCAGCAGCTTGGAGGGGGAGACCCAGTGCTTC. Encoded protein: CASSLEGETQCF.

The CDR3 DNA sequence: TGTGCCAGCAGCATTCTAGCGGGAGGGTACAATGAGCAGTTCTTC. Protein product: CASSILAGGYNEQFF. The rearrangement joins TRBV5-6 to TRBJ2-1, with 12 bases aligning to TRBD2. After removal of 4 bases from V and 4 bases from J, the junction contained 3 bases not matched to a gene. Germline assignment: CDR1 SGHDT and CDR2 YYEEEE. The CDR3 has 15 amino acids.